These 30 T cell receptor beta chains were sequenced from one sample in a study of control samples from healthy donors and cancer patients. Method: immunoSEQ multiplex PCR; TCRdb's copy keeps in-frame clones and lacks some. The data contain 91,000 or so clones, about 89% of them singletons. The sequenced material came from blood. These receptors originate from a woman under 40 in good health.

The chain is built from TRBV3-1 (or the pseudogene TRBV3-2) and TRBJ2-7; TRBD2 aligns across 7 bases. Germline CDR1 is LGHDT and CDR2 is YNNKEL (reference sequence). CDR3 size: 15 residues. With V trimmed by 1 base and J by 1 base, 4 bases remained unmatched. Here the CDR3 DNA reads TGTGCCAGCAGCCAAGCGGCAGCGGGGTCCTACGAGCAGTACTTC. Encoded protein: CASSQAAAGSYEQYF.

Remarks on this clone: A read error may account for a junction end that differs from germline. The chain links TRBV7-7 to TRBJ2-5; 8 positions match TRBD2. Per germline, CDR1 SSHAT and CDR2 FNYEAQ (reference sequence). The CDR3 runs to 13 residues. The CDR3 coding sequence is TGTGCCACCAGCGGGGGAATACAAGAGACCCAGTACTTC. It yields the protein CATSGGIQETQYF.

This chain links TRBV27 with TRBJ1-5; a possible D gene is TRBD1 (6 bases). The V and J ends lost 5 bases and 3 bases respectively, with 17 bases between them. CDR1 is MNHEY, CDR2 SMNVEV, per germline (reference sequence). The CDR3 sequence is 16 residues long. The CDR3 sequence is CASSPSTSGDNQPQHF. In DNA, the CDR3 is TGTGCCAGCAGTCCTTCCACGTCAGGGGACAATCAGCCCCAGCATTTT.

The chain combines TRBV5-4 with TRBJ2-3, with TRBD2 as a possible D gene (6 bases). Germline assignment: CDR1 SGHNT and CDR2 YYREEE (reference sequence). V was cut by 1 base and J by 6 bases, with 15 bases left in between. This CDR3 region has 15 residues. The CDR3 sequence: CASSLSLTRTDTQYF. The CDR3 DNA reads TGTGCCAGCAGCTTGTCCCTGACTAGAACCGATACGCAGTATTTT.

The chain carries TRBV14 and TRBJ2-7, with D maybe TRBD2 (5 bases). The CDR3 is made up of 16 amino acids. From germline, CDR1 is SGHDN and CDR2 FVKESK. V was clipped by 0 bases and J by 3 bases, with 15 bases between them. The CDR3 region has the DNA TGTGCCAGCAGCCAAGACGGAGCGAGCGGTTACTACGAGCAGTACTTC. It codes for CASSQDGASGYYEQYF.

The J gene is TRBJ1-5, the V gene TRBV10-1; D is perhaps TRBD1 (6 bases). Deletions cut 8 bases from V and 1 base from J, with 6 bases between. Germline V gene sequence: CDR1 WNHNN, CDR2 SYGVQD (reference sequence). The CDR3 runs 12 residues. The CDR3: CASGQSNQPQHF. CDR3 sequence (DNA): TGCGCCAGCGGACAGAGCAATCAGCCCCAGCATTTT.

The chain recombines TRBV27 with TRBJ1-2, with D hard to call. Germline lookup yields CDR1 MNHEY and CDR2 SMNVEV (reference sequence). The V end was cut by 3 bases, the J end by 5 bases, with 10 bases between. This CDR3 has 13 residues. The CDR3 protein is CASSLEGRYGYTF. The CDR3 DNA follows: TGTGCCAGCAGTTTGGAGGGAAGGTATGGCTACACCTTC.

This clone was recorded only once. The chain couples TRBV6-1 to TRBJ1-2; unclear D gene. CDR1 is MNHNS, CDR2 SASEGT, per germline. There are 16 residues in the CDR3. Trimming took off 1 base at V and 2 bases at J, with 14 bases between the two ends. CDR3 region: CASSEGVLAGNYGYTF. The CDR3 DNA sequence: TGTGCCAGCAGTGAAGGAGTTTTGGCAGGAAACTATGGCTACACCTTC.

The chain employs TRBV19 and TRBJ2-7; possibly TRBD1 for D (5 bases). This CDR3 contains 12 residues. Germline CDR1 and CDR2: LNHDA and SQIVND (reference sequence). With 10 bases removed from V and 3 bases from J, the gap between germline ends came to 13 bases. The CDR3 DNA reads TGTGCCACCTCATCTGACAGCTACGAGCAGTACTTC. Protein product: CATSSDSYEQYF.

This clone appeared a few times. CDR3 loop: CASSDRTGVNYGYTF. The DNA of the CDR3 is TGTGCCAGCAGTGATAGGACAGGGGTTAACTATGGCTACACCTTC. This chain links TRBV6-1 with TRBJ1-2; 9 nucleotides agree with TRBD1. The V segment lost 3 bases and the J segment 1 base; nucleotides outside the gene matches: 3. Germline V gene lookup returns CDR1 MNHNS and CDR2 SASEGT. The CDR3 consists of 15 residues.

The V gene is TRBV6-5, the J gene TRBJ2-2; the D call may be TRBD1 or TRBD2 (5 bases each). Trimming removed 0 bases from V and 4 bases from J, with 9 bases in between. This CDR3 comprises 15 residues. Germline CDR1 reads MNHEY; CDR2 reads SVGAGI. CDR3 DNA: TGTGCCAGCAGTTACTCAGGGGCGGGCACCGGGGAGCTGTTTTTT. The encoded protein is CASSYSGAGTGELFF.

The CDR3 sequence is CASSTPGQHNYGYTF. As DNA, the CDR3 is TGTGCCAGCAGTACGCCGGGACAGCACAACTATGGCTACACCTTC. This chain uses TRBV6-5 with TRBJ1-2; TRBD1 aligns across 7 bases. The CDR3 has 15 residues. Trimming at V came to 5 bases and at J to 2 bases, leaving 8 bases not matched to a gene. Germline V gene data show CDR1 as MNHEY and CDR2 as SVGAGI.

The chain combines TRBV15 with TRBJ1-2, with D possibly TRBD1 on 5 matching bases. Germline V lookup: CDR1 LNHNV, CDR2 YYDKDF (reference sequence). Trimming stripped 0 bases from V and 2 bases from J, with 16 bases between. The CDR3 length is 17 residues. The CDR3 spells CATSREGGTGLNYGYTF. CDR3 nucleotides: TGTGCCACCAGCAGAGAGGGGGGGACCGGCCTAAACTATGGCTACACCTTC.

The chain combines TRBV3-1 (or the pseudogene TRBV3-2) with TRBJ1-5; no reliable D call. Germline CDR1 is LGHDT and CDR2 is YNNKEL (reference sequence). Trimming shortened V by 6 bases and J by 0 bases, and 12 bases separated the two germline ends. The CDR3 loop spans 15 amino acids. CDR3 sequence: CASSPIGYSNQPQHF. Here the CDR3 DNA reads TGTGCCAGCAGTCCCATCGGGTATAGCAATCAGCCCCAGCATTTT.

This chain links TRBV12-3 or TRBV12-4 with TRBJ1-1; 7 bases fit TRBD1. The CDR3 contains 12 residues. V lost 5 bases to trimming and J lost 11 bases; unmatched junction nucleotides: 8. The CDR3 DNA reads as TGTGCCAGCAGTCCAAACAGGGGTAAGGCTTTCTTT. Translated: CASSPNRGKAFF.

In its sample, this clone was seen once. V usage is TRBV3-1 (or the pseudogene TRBV3-2) and J usage is TRBJ1-1; D is perhaps TRBD1 (6 bases). The CDR3 is made up of 16 amino acids. Germline V gene lookup returns CDR1 LGHDT and CDR2 YNNKEL (reference sequence). V was shortened by 3 bases and J by 2 bases, with 16 bases between the two germline ends. CDR3 nucleotide sequence: TGTGCCAGCAGCCACACGGGGGCCGTGAGAAACACTGAAGCTTTCTTT. Translated: CASSHTGAVRNTEAFF.

This clone appeared a single time. The chain is built from TRBV7-6 and TRBJ1-1; 8 positions match TRBD1. The CDR3 length is 15 residues. Per germline, CDR1 SGHVS and CDR2 FNYEAQ. V lost 1 base to trimming and J lost 0 bases; unmatched junction nucleotides: 1. The CDR3 DNA reads TGTGCCAGCAGCTTAGGGGACAGGTTGAACACTGAAGCTTTCTTT. It translates to CASSLGDRLNTEAFF.

The genes are TRBV29-1 and TRBJ2-7; 9 positions agree with TRBD1. V lost 5 bases, J lost 1 base, and 6 bases stayed unmatched. The CDR3 runs 14 residues. Germline CDR1 SQVTM, CDR2 ANQGSEA. The CDR3 sequence is CSVRQGEKSYEQYF. DNA for the CDR3: TGCAGCGTTCGACAGGGGGAGAAATCCTACGAGCAGTACTTC.

The V call is TRBV21-1, the J call TRBJ1-4; the tabulated D call, TRBD1, remains unverified against the DNA. TRBV21-1 corresponds to a pseudogene. There are 12 residues in the CDR3. CDR3 in DNA: TGTGCCCCCGAAGGGGCCGGTGAAAAACTGTTTTTT. Its protein is CAPEGAGEKLFF.

The rearrangement joins TRBV3-1 (or the pseudogene TRBV3-2) to TRBJ2-5; D is undetermined. CDR3 length: 13 residues. Germline assignment: CDR1 LGHDT and CDR2 YNNKEL (reference sequence). With 4 bases removed from V and 2 bases from J, the gap between germline ends came to 8 bases. The CDR3 DNA is TGTGCCAGCAGCCTGGGATATCAAGAGACCCAGTACTTC. Amino acid sequence: CASSLGYQETQYF.

This chain uses TRBV5-1 with TRBJ2-7; D gene ambiguous. The germline V gene has CDR1 SGHRS and CDR2 YFSETQ. The V and J ends lost 2 bases and 3 bases respectively, with 15 bases between them. The CDR3 contains 15 residues. The CDR3 sequence is CASSLTSAPNYEQYF. The CDR3 coding sequence is TGCGCCAGCAGCTTAACATCGGCCCCTAACTACGAGCAGTACTTC.

This chain uses TRBV21-1 with TRBJ2-3. TRBV21-1 is a pseudogene segment. This CDR3 has 17 amino acids. CDR3 DNA sequence: TGTGCCAGCAGCACAAATGGGGGGACATCTAGCACAGATACGCAGTATTTT. As protein: CASSTNGGTSSTDTQYF.

The V and J genes are TRBV5-4 and TRBJ2-5; 8 nucleotides line up with TRBD2. The germline gives CDR1 SGHNT, CDR2 YYREEE (reference sequence). Trimming at V came to 5 bases and at J to 2 bases, leaving 5 bases not matched to a gene. There are 14 residues in the CDR3. CDR3 DNA sequence: TGTGCCAGCAGTCCGGGGGGGCGACAAGAGACCCAGTACTTC. This codes for CASSPGGRQETQYF. Drawing the rest from reference TRBV5-4 and TRBJ2-5, the complete variable domain is ETGVTQSPTHLIKTRGQQVTLRCSSQSGHNTVSWYQQALGQGPQFIFQYYREEENGRGNFPPRFSGLQFPNYSSELNVNALELDDSALYLCASSPGGRQETQYFGPGTRLLVL.

The chain recombines TRBV6-1 with TRBJ2-7; D gene unclear. The CDR3 contains 12 residues. Looked up from germline, CDR1 is MNHNS and CDR2 is SASEGT. Trimming left V 2 bases short and J 5 bases short, with 7 bases between. CDR3 nucleotide sequence: TGTGCCAGCAGTGAATCCTTCGACGAGCAGTACTTC. Its translation is CASSESFDEQYF.

The gene calls are TRBV18 and TRBJ1-6; 8 bases fit TRBD1. V lost 6 bases and J lost 9; bases outside the gene matches: 10. CDR1 is KGHSH and CDR2 is LQKENI in the germline V gene. This CDR3 is built from 15 residues. The CDR3 nucleotides are TGTGCCAGCTCCCAACGGACAGGGAGGTTTTCACCCCTCCACTTT. It specifies CASSQRTGRFSPLHF.

This sequence joins TRBV18 and TRBJ2-1; TRBD2 might be the D (6 bases). The CDR3 runs to 17 residues. Trimming shortened V by 2 bases and J by 0 bases, and 14 bases separated the two germline ends. Looked up from germline, CDR1 is KGHSH and CDR2 is LQKENI. The CDR3 here is CASSPAGTAGSYNEQFF. In DNA form, the CDR3 reads TGTGCCAGCTCACCAGCGGGGACTGCTGGCTCCTACAATGAGCAGTTCTTC.

V gene TRBV11-2 combines with J gene TRBJ2-7, with a weak D call TRBD2 (5 bases). The CDR3 length is 13 residues. Germline V gene lookup returns CDR1 SGHAT and CDR2 FQNNGV. The V gene lost 2 bases and the J gene lost 6 bases, with 11 bases spanning the gap. The CDR3 DNA reads as TGTGCCAGCAGCTTATTCGAGGGCCTCGAGCAGTACTTC. It translates to CASSLFEGLEQYF.

This clone was recorded once. The chain employs TRBV5-1 and TRBJ2-1, with TRBD1 matching 12 bases. The CDR3 has 18 amino acids. The V gene's germline CDR1 is SGHRS and CDR2 YFSETQ. V dropped 3 bases and J dropped 1; count of bases not matched to a gene: 8. CDR3 in amino acids: CASSSGTGGLGSYNEQFF. CDR3 DNA sequence: TGCGCCAGCAGCTCCGGGACAGGGGGCTTGGGGTCCTACAATGAGCAGTTCTTC.

This sequence joins TRBV5-1 and TRBJ2-1, with TRBD2 matching 7 bases. With V trimmed by 6 bases and J by 5 bases, 14 bases remained unmatched. The CDR3 is 16 amino acids. Germline values: CDR1 SGHRS, CDR2 YFSETQ. CDR3 DNA sequence: TGCGCCAGCACTTTACCCAGGCTAGCGGAAGACAATGAGCAGTTCTTC. Translating gives CASTLPRLAEDNEQFF.

This chain joins TRBV19 and TRBJ1-3; D uncertain. Germline CDR1 reads LNHDA; CDR2 reads SQIVND (reference sequence). The length of the CDR3 is 16 residues. V was pared by 2 bases and J by 0 bases, with 11 bases between. The CDR3 spells CASSISASYSGNTIYF. Here the CDR3 DNA reads TGTGCCAGTAGTATATCGGCCAGCTACTCTGGAAACACCATATATTTT.